Listed below are T cell receptor beta chains from one sample, sequenced in a study of cytomegalovirus exposure and HLA in healthy donors. The assay was immunoSEQ multiplex PCR, and TCRdb's table has in-frame clones only and misses some. The profile shows roughly 120,000 clones, around 74% of them singletons. The sample was PBMCs. The receptors were sampled from a man between 40 and 49 years old in good health and CMV-seropositive. The CDR3 runs from the conserved cysteine through the conserved F or W. Fields, in order: clone size, V gene, D gene, J gene, CDR3 protein, CDR3 DNA. D genes are given only for firm matches. Clone size is not always given. Where it is, it says once, few, many or a class for expanded clones.

clone_size: once
v_call: TRBV28
d_call: -
j_call: TRBJ1-3
cdr3_aa: CASGTTGSGNTIYF
cdr3_nt: TGTGCCAGCGGAACAACAGGGAGTGGAAACACCATATATTTT

clone_size: -
v_call: TRBV9
d_call: TRBD2
j_call: TRBJ2-1
cdr3_aa: CASKPGAGGAGSYNEQFF
cdr3_nt: TGTGCCAGCAAGCCAGGGGCGGGGGGGGCCGGCTCCTACAATGAGCAGTTCTTC

clone_size: -
v_call: TRBV28
d_call: -
j_call: TRBJ2-7
cdr3_aa: CASSLPGNYEQYF
cdr3_nt: TGTGCCAGCAGTCTTCCGGGTAACTACGAGCAGTACTTC

clone_size: few
v_call: TRBV5-1
d_call: -
j_call: TRBJ2-7
cdr3_aa: CASRLAGASSYEQYF
cdr3_nt: TGCGCCAGCAGGTTGGCAGGGGCCAGCTCCTACGAGCAGTACTTC

clone_size: -
v_call: TRBV28
d_call: -
j_call: TRBJ2-3
cdr3_aa: CASNPGERGGTDTQYF
cdr3_nt: TGTGCCAGCAACCCCGGGGAGCGTGGGGGCACAGATACGCAGTATTTT

clone_size: -
v_call: TRBV10-2
d_call: -
j_call: TRBJ1-5
cdr3_aa: CASKRTDSNQPQHF
cdr3_nt: TGCGCCAGCAAAAGGACAGATAGCAATCAGCCCCAGCATTTT

clone_size: -
v_call: TRBV7-9
d_call: TRBD1
j_call: TRBJ2-1
cdr3_aa: CASTTGTGPNEQFF
cdr3_nt: TGTGCCAGCACAACCGGGACAGGGCCCAATGAGCAGTTCTTC

clone_size: few
v_call: TRBV7-9
d_call: TRBD2
j_call: TRBJ2-1
cdr3_aa: CASSFSAAGTSGRGYEQFF
cdr3_nt: TGTGCCAGCAGCTTTAGTGCGGCCGGGACTAGCGGGAGAGGGTATGAGCAGTTCTTC

clone_size: -
v_call: TRBV4-1
d_call: TRBD1
j_call: TRBJ2-7
cdr3_aa: CASSQDPGTGLREQYF
cdr3_nt: TGCGCCAGCAGCCAAGACCCCGGGACAGGTCTGCGGGAGCAGTACTTC

clone_size: -
v_call: TRBV6-1
d_call: -
j_call: TRBJ1-1
cdr3_aa: CASSDVRGTEAFF
cdr3_nt: TGTGCCAGCAGTGACGTTCGGGGCACTGAAGCTTTCTTT

clone_size: -
v_call: TRBV5-1
d_call: -
j_call: TRBJ2-1
cdr3_aa: CASSLSRLGVGNEQFF
cdr3_nt: TGCGCCAGCAGCTTGTCGCGGTTGGGTGTTGGCAATGAGCAGTTCTTC

clone_size: -
v_call: TRBV4-1
d_call: -
j_call: TRBJ1-1
cdr3_aa: CASSQDQRSNTEAFF
cdr3_nt: TGCGCCAGCAGCCAAGATCAAAGGAGTAACACTGAAGCTTTCTTT

clone_size: -
v_call: TRBV6-5
d_call: TRBD1
j_call: TRBJ1-1
cdr3_aa: CASSWGQANTEAFF
cdr3_nt: TGTGCCAGCAGCTGGGGACAGGCCAACACTGAAGCTTTCTTT

clone_size: few
v_call: TRBV7-2
d_call: TRBD1
j_call: TRBJ2-7
cdr3_aa: CASSFFDREAYEQYF
cdr3_nt: TGTGCCAGCAGCTTCTTCGACAGGGAAGCCTACGAGCAGTACTTC

clone_size: few
v_call: TRBV2
d_call: TRBD1
j_call: TRBJ1-4
cdr3_aa: CASRRTGGNEKLFF
cdr3_nt: TGTGCCAGCAGAAGGACAGGGGGGAATGAAAAACTGTTTTTT

clone_size: -
v_call: TRBV6-5
d_call: TRBD2
j_call: TRBJ2-7
cdr3_aa: CAVSGVGRHEQYF
cdr3_nt: TGTGCCGTCAGCGGGGTTGGCCGTCACGAGCAGTACTTC

clone_size: few
v_call: TRBV9
d_call: -
j_call: TRBJ1-6
cdr3_aa: CASSARPGGNSPLHF
cdr3_nt: TGTGCCAGCAGCGCCCGACCTGGAGGTAATTCACCCCTCCACTTT

clone_size: -
v_call: TRBV6-5
d_call: -
j_call: TRBJ2-2
cdr3_aa: CASRTSGGELFF
cdr3_nt: TGTGCCAGCAGGACCAGCGGCGGGGAGCTGTTTTTT

clone_size: -
v_call: TRBV29-1
d_call: -
j_call: TRBJ2-7
cdr3_aa: CSVEGGVHEQYF
cdr3_nt: TGCAGCGTTGAGGGGGGAGTTCACGAGCAGTACTTC

clone_size: -
v_call: TRBV2
d_call: -
j_call: TRBJ1-2
cdr3_aa: CASSLETGTIYGYTF
cdr3_nt: TGTGCCAGCAGCTTGGAGACAGGAACCATCTATGGCTACACCTTC

clone_size: -
v_call: TRBV7-6
d_call: TRBD2
j_call: TRBJ2-1
cdr3_aa: CASTPRVVREVHEQFF
cdr3_nt: TGTGCCAGCACCCCGAGGGTCGTGCGGGAGGTCCATGAGCAGTTCTTC

clone_size: -
v_call: TRBV7-9
d_call: TRBD1
j_call: TRBJ2-6
cdr3_aa: CASRSEGTGSSGANVLTF
cdr3_nt: TGTGCCAGCAGGTCAGAAGGGACAGGCTCCTCTGGGGCCAACGTCCTGACTTTC

clone_size: -
v_call: TRBV6-5
d_call: TRBD1
j_call: TRBJ1-2
cdr3_aa: CASSYGGTVYGYTF
cdr3_nt: TGTGCCAGCAGTTACGGGGGGACAGTCTATGGCTACACCTTC

clone_size: -
v_call: TRBV6-5
d_call: TRBD1
j_call: TRBJ2-2
cdr3_aa: CASRPPGQGQRELFF
cdr3_nt: TGTGCCAGCAGACCCCCGGGACAGGGGCAGAGGGAGCTGTTTTTT

clone_size: -
v_call: TRBV2
d_call: -
j_call: TRBJ2-7
cdr3_aa: CASSSLAALYEQYF
cdr3_nt: TGTGCCAGCAGCTCGTTAGCGGCTCTCTACGAGCAGTACTTC

clone_size: -
v_call: TRBV6-5
d_call: -
j_call: TRBJ2-7
cdr3_aa: CASSYLHNIAYEQYF
cdr3_nt: TGTGCCAGCAGTTACCTCCACAACATCGCCTACGAGCAGTACTTC